This section outlines one T cell receptor (beta chain) sequence together with its context. No antigen is known for it. Per-nucleotide qualities are absent, and no much larger clonotype sits a single base away. These data belong to a study of shared clonotypes between healthy human individuals (dated by TCRdb to about 2020). For context, the study as a whole: The cohort comprised two women and a few men aged 18 to 49 years. For each donor, CD4 naive and CD4 memory were each run on three plates, CD8 naive on two plates, and CD8 memory on one plate. The study deeply sequenced blood TCR repertoires of about five healthy adults to estimate repertoire size and the extent of clonotype sharing between individuals. Libraries were prepared and TCR repertoires were sequenced by different laboratories using diverse techniques, in order to increase sequencing depth and limit assay-specific biases. Each donor's leukapheresis produced roughly between about 0.85 and 10 billion PBMCs.

Healthy HIV-negative adults with no recently reported acute infections or vaccinations were included as donors. All donors were Caucasian adults living in Nashville, Tennessee, USA. CD4+ T cells were enriched through magnetic negative selection, after which naive cells were positively selected on CD45RA and the remaining negative fraction served as the memory subset. Blood was collected by leukapheresis, and PBMCs were isolated by Ficoll-Histopaque density gradient centrifugation and then cryopreserved in liquid nitrogen vapor phase. Purity and quantity of every magnetically sorted T cell population were checked by analytical flow cytometry. Each sorted fraction had its genomic DNA isolated and then quantified by UV absorbance on a Nanodrop 2000c. Paper-wide results and their limitations: Naive subsets generally had larger estimated clonotype richness than memory subsets. Higher generation probabilities were observed for clonotypes shared by all four sorted-subset donors than for non-shared clonotypes. Pairwise subsampling indicated that sequencing depth was expected to affect the degree of clonotype sharing among donors. The small number of donors limited the genetic and exposure-history diversity represented. Even with the large sequencing depth, rarefaction of the sorted-subset datasets indicated that sequencing was incomplete. Across a few donors, about 5.2% of naive CD4, more than 3% of naive CD8, about 2.3% of memory CD4, and approximately 0.42% of memory CD8 clonotypes were shared. Sampling was restricted to blood, and TCR repertoires in tissue are likely to differ from TCR repertoires in blood.

The CDR3, cysteine through phenylalanine, is 13 amino acids long. The sequence is cut down to CDR3 DNA, 39 bases in frame from base 1. CDR1 MNHNY and CDR2 SVGAGI were looked up in the germline V gene (reference sequence). The junction carries 8 bases between V and J, which are trimmed by 4 bases and 2 bases respectively. Using the deep immunoSEQ assay, multiplex PCR amplified TCR CDR3 regions from genomic DNA. Extracted genomic DNA from each cell subset was spread evenly across all wells of several immunoSEQ 96-well plates, with each plate serving as a replicate. For sorted subsets, 150 to 250 ng of genomic DNA, equivalent to tens of thousands of T cell genomes, went into each replicate PCR. Purified libraries were measured with a Qubit 3.0 fluorometer, size-checked on a Bioanalyzer 2100, and measured again with the KAPA Library Quantification kit. Every immunoSEQ 96-well plate was sequenced on a dedicated single-read 150-cycle Illumina NextSeq 550 flow cell. On the authors' methods: The immunoSEQ output contained only junctional sequences without quality scores, so filtering could not match that applied to full-length reads. To assign V/J genes and CDR3, sequences were annotated against IMGT germline references using PyIR, a Python wrapper for IgBLAST v1.9. Any read was removed if the V/J assignment was weak (E-value above 1e-6), the CDR3 was missing, or the read contained stop codons, out-of-frame junctions, or ambiguous translated residues. V3J clonotypes were defined as sequences sharing the same inferred V gene, J gene, and CDR3 amino acid sequence. To compute the percentage overlap between repertoires, the number of shared unique clonotypes was divided by the size of the smaller repertoire. RTK rarefaction, the Chao1 estimator, and Recon v2.1 estimates of unobserved clonotypes were used to assess repertoire richness. Generation probabilities for all TCRbeta clonotypes obtained by the gDNA method from a handful of donors were computed using OLGA. The table was pulled from immuneACCESS by TCRdb, which kept in-frame rearrangements only. Such tables lose some clones; where checked, under half of the loss comes from unresolved V genes, and the rest has no known cause. V and J calls and clone size are as listed in that table; D and trimming were resolved from the DNA. The sample contains 2 million to 3 million clones, 93% of them found a single time. Of the sample, 0.36% is held by the ten largest clones.

This receptor was taken from a man between 18 and 35 years old in good health. Some clones in this sample may be carry-over from other donors' samples. This chain is built from TRBV6-6 and TRBJ2-5; the D gene could be TRBD1 or TRBD2, each one agreeing over 5 bases. Sequencing was performed on naive CD4+ T cells from PBMCs. The sample's cell subset or site, from its label and the paper: CD45RA+ positively selected. The DNA sequence is as follows: TGTGCCAGCAGTTCGGGGCTGCAAGAGACCCAGTACTTC. This codes for CASSSGLQETQYF.